In this sample, the clone carrying this T cell receptor (beta chain) turned up many times. The data derive from a study of T cells in Graves' hyperthyroidism and ophthalmopathy. The germline CDR1 and CDR2 sequences are DFQATT and SNEGSKA (reference sequence). CDR3 size: 13 residues. The V segment lost 6 bases and the J segment 3 bases; nucleotides outside the gene matches: 4. Amplification of TCR beta CDR3 regions used RNA as the template. The HTBI set primed first-round TCR CDR3 RT-PCR. TCRdb re-called the multiplex PCR reads with MiXCR, one entry per CDR3 protein. Among hundreds of thousands of distinct CDR3 sequences listed, less than 30% were seen once.

The receptor was derived from a man in his forties with Graves' hyperthyroidism that later progressed to Graves' ophthalmopathy. V usage is TRBV20-1 and J usage is TRBJ2-1; TRBD2 matches at 8 bases. Sequencing input: blood. The CDR3 spells CSADSGVYNEQFF. CDR3 nucleotides: TGCAGTGCCGATAGCGGGGTCTACAATGAGCAGTTCTTC.